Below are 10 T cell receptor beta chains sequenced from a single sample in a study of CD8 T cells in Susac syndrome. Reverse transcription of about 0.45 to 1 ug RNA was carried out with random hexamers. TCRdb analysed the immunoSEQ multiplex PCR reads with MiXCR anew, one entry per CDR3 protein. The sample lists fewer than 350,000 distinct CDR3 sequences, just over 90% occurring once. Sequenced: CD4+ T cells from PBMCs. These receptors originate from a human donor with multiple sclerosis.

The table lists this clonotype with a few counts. The CDR3 loop reads CASSFDRETQYF. The CDR3 bases are TGTGCCAGCAGTTTTGATCGGGAGACCCAGTACTTC. This sequence joins TRBV28 and TRBJ2-5; D is unclear. Trimming took 3 bases from V and 5 from J, leaving 7 bases between them. CDR3 length: 12 amino acids. The germline CDR1 and CDR2 sequences are MDHEN and SYDVKM.

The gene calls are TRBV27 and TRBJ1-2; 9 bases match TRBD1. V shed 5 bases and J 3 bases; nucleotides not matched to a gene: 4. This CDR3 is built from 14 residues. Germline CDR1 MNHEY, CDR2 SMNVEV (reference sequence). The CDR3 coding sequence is TGTGCCAGCAGTGTTCACAGGGGGCACTATGGCTACACCTTC. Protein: CASSVHRGHYGYTF.

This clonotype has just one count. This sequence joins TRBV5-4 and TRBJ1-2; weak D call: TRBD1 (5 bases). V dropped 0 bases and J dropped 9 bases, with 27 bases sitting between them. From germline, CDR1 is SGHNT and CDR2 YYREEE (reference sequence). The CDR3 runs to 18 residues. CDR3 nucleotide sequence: TGTGCCAGCAGCTTGGAGCTAGGTCAGGGTCGAATAAGAGTAAGCTACACCTTC. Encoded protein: CASSLELGQGRIRVSYTF. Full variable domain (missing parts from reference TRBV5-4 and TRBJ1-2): ETGVTQSPTHLIKTRGQQVTLRCSSQSGHNTVSWYQQALGQGPQFIFQYYREEENGRGNFPPRFSGLQFPNYSSELNVNALELDDSALYLCASSLELGQGRIRVSYTFGSGTRLTVV.

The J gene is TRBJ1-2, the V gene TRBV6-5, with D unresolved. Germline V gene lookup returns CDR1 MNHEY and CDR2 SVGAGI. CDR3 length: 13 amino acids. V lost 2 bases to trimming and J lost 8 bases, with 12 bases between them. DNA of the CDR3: TGTGCCAGCAGTTACGATCGGGTCAGGGGCTACACCTTC. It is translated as CASSYDRVRGYTF.

CDR3 bases: TGTGCCAGCAGTCTGTGGGCCCGATCAGCGGCCCAGCATTTT. Its protein is CASSLWARSAAQHF. This rearrangement joins TRBV5-6 to TRBJ1-5; D unclear. Germline values: CDR1 SGHDT, CDR2 YYEEEE. V lost 5 bases and J 11 bases, leaving 20 bases between the germline ends. This CDR3 contains 14 residues.

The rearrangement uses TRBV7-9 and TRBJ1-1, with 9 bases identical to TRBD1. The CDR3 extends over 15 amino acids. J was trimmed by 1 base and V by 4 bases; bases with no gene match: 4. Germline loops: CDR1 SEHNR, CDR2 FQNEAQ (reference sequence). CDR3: CASSSGQGWNTEAFF. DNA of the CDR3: TGTGCCAGCAGCTCGGGACAGGGATGGAACACTGAAGCTTTCTTT.

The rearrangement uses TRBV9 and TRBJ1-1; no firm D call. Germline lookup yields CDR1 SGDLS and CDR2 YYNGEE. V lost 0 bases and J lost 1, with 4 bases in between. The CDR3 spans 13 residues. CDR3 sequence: CASSVEQNTEAFF. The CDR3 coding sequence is TGTGCCAGCAGCGTAGAACAGAACACTGAAGCTTTCTTT.

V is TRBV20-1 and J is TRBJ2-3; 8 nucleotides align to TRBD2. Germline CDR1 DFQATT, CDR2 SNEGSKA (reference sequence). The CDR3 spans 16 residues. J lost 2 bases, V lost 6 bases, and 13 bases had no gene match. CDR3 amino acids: CSAHDTGGPNTDTQYF. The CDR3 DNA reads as TGCAGTGCCCATGATACGGGGGGGCCTAACACAGATACGCAGTATTTT.

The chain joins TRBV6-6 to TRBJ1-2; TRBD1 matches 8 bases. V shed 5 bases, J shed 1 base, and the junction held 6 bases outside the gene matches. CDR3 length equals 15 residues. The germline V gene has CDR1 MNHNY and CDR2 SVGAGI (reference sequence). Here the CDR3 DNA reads TGTGCCAGCAGTCGCCCCGGACAGGGTAACTATGGCTACACCTTC. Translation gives CASSRPGQGNYGYTF.

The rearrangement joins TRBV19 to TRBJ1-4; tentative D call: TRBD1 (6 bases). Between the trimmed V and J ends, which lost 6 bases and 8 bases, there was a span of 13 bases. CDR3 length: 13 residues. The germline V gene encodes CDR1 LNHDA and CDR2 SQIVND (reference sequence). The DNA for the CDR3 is TGTGCCAGTAGGTCAAAGGGGGTAGAAAAACTGTTTTTT. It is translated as CASRSKGVEKLFF.